This TCR beta chain was captured in a study of blood T cell repertoires in COVID-19. V lost 2 bases, J lost 9 bases, and 11 bases lay in between. The V gene's germline CDR1 is GTSNPN and CDR2 SVGIG (reference sequence). This CDR3 is built from 12 residues. Original processing methods: Counts of nucleated cells, estimated from reference gene primer amplification, were obtained. This table comes from immunoSEQ multiplex PCR, and its TCRdb copy is limited to in-frame clones, with some not included. That table furnishes V, J and clone size, whereas the DNA furnished D and trimming. Here the sample spans a few hundred thousand clones, about 90% being singletons.

The chain has TRBV30 and TRBJ2-1, with TRBD1 as a possible D gene (7 bases). Sequencing was done on a sample of peripheral blood. The TCR sequence derives from a woman aged 45-65 years with acute or convalescent COVID-19. The chain's CDR3 is CAWSPQGGEQFF. CDR3 sequence (DNA): TGTGCCTGGAGTCCCCAGGGGGGTGAGCAGTTCTTC.